This TCR beta chain was retrieved from a study of blood T cell repertoires in COVID-19. Enrollment of patients from Seattle took place during active infection, with longitudinal follow-up. Germline V gives CDR1 SGHRS, CDR2 YFSETQ. The CDR3 has 16 residues. V gave up 0 bases and J gave up 1 base, with 11 bases separating them. In the original analysis: The assay estimated nucleated cells by amplifying reference gene primers. Only in-frame clones appear in the TCRdb table, and some are missing; sequencing was by immunoSEQ multiplex PCR. From that table come the V and J calls and clone size; the DNA was used to work out D and trimming. The repertoire has some 240,000 clones, around 86% of them found once; the top ten carry over 4%.

This clonotype was sampled from a woman in her 70s with COVID-19, enrolled during active disease. V and J are TRBV5-1 and TRBJ1-5, with TRBD1 as a possible D gene (6 bases). Specimen: peripheral blood. CDR3 sequence (DNA): TGCGCCAGCAGCTTGGAGGGGGTAGGGAGCAATCAGCCCCAGCATTTT. This translates into CASSLEGVGSNQPQHF.